This entry concerns a single T cell receptor beta chain. This clone was seen just once. Its antigen remains undetermined. Base-call qualities are not available, and no considerably larger clone is one nucleotide away. Collaborating institutions collected whole blood in K2EDTA tubes following their own protocols. For TCRbeta analysis, collaborators shipped samples as frozen whole blood, isolated PBMCs, or DNA extracted from either of those sample types. TCRbeta CDR3 regions were amplified from genomic DNA using the immunoSEQ Assay, a bias-controlled multiplex PCR. In the source study's methods: The number of nucleated cells in each sample was estimated by amplification of reference gene primers within the assay. To quantify the absolute abundance of each unique TCRbeta CDR3 rearrangement, sequence reads were collapsed and filtered. For each sample, productive Simpson clonality was calculated as the square root of Simpson's diversity index across productive rearrangements. The clones in this table, taken by TCRdb from immuneACCESS, are in-frame only. Not every clone is retained; where verified, under half of the shortfall comes from an unresolved V gene, and the cause of the rest is unknown. The V and J calls and clone size come from that table; D and trimming were worked out from the DNA. The sample table shows about 370,000 clones, and 85% to 90% are seen once. The ten biggest clones cover 6% to 7.5% of the sample.

This specimen comes from a study of blood T cell repertoires in COVID-19 (dated by TCRdb to 2020 to 2022). General notes on the study: The collaborator samples originated in the United States, Italy and Spain and spanned the acute and convalescent phases of COVID-19. HLA class I and class II types, where available, came from metadata supplied by the sample provider rather than from assay-based typing. The dataset comprised deeply sampled blood TCRbeta repertoires from subjects exposed to, actively infected with, or recovered from COVID-19. The samples were drawn from the first 160 participants of the ongoing ImmuneRACE study and from over a thousand subjects provided by 6 global collaborators. The repertoires were released in a freely available public database meant as a resource for research on the immune response to SARS-CoV-2. The sample metadata nearly always contained a de-identified subject ID, COVID-19 status, age in years and sex. The prospective study material was composed of cDNA or gDNA derived from T cells, B-cell-depleted T cells, or PBMCs. What the research found in general, with its limitations: The amount of clinical and demographic metadata varied by source and participant and was provided uncurated.

The CDR3, cysteine through phenylalanine, is 16 amino acids long. Here the CDR3 DNA is all that survives: 48 bases in frame from base 1. CDR1 and CDR2 are drawn from the germline V gene: SNHLY, FYNNEI. Trimming accounts for 6 bases at V and 0 bases at J, while the number of junction bases matched to no gene is 7. Sequenced input: peripheral blood. The rearrangement joined TRBV2 to TRBJ2-2; 7 junctional bases match TRBD1. The sequence was obtained from a man between 18 and 35 years old with active or convalescent COVID-19. The DNA sequence is as follows: TGTGCCAGCAGCTCCGGGACAGCCACGAACACCGGGGAGCTGTTTTTT. Protein translation: CASSSGTATNTGELFF. When the CDR3 is completed using the reference TRBV2 and TRBJ2-2 genes on either side, the full variable domain is EPEVTQTPSHQVTQMGQEVILRCVPISNHLYFYWYRQILGQKVEFLVSFYNNEISEKSEIFDDQFSVERPDGSNFTLKIRSTKLEDSAMYFCASSSGTATNTGELFFGEGSRLTVL.